The 24 T cell receptor beta chains in this list originate from one sample, sequenced in a study of low-dose radiotherapy and immunotherapy resistance in tumors. Time point in this sample: before trial treatment. With TRAV- and TRBV-specific primers, first-strand cDNA was made, covering the alpha and beta chains. With a constant-region primer and a V-primer adapter, TCRs were subjected to about 20 PCR cycles of amplification. TCRdb redid the calling of the reads with MiXCR, one entry per CDR3 protein. The sample lists around 76,000 distinct CDR3 sequences; less than 40% were seen once. Specimen: PBMCs, collected before treatment. The receptors were gathered from a female donor with ovarian cancer.

The chain uses TRBV4-1 and TRBJ2-3, with 12 bases lining up with TRBD2. The CDR3 runs 18 residues. Unmatched junction bases numbered 4, after V lost 0 bases and J lost 0 bases. Germline V lookup: CDR1 MGHRA, CDR2 YSYEKL. CDR3 nucleotides: TGCGCCAGCAGCCAAGATTGGACTAGCGGGACTAGCACAGATACGCAGTATTTT. It is translated as CASSQDWTSGTSTDTQYF.

This rearrangement joins TRBV4-1 to TRBJ2-7, with unresolved D. The CDR3 has 14 amino acids. Trimming shortened V by 3 bases and J by 7 bases, and 16 bases separated the two germline ends. Per the germline V gene, CDR1 is MGHRA and CDR2 is YSYEKL. CDR3 coding DNA: TGCGCCAGCAGCCATAACCTCCAGGCTTGGGAGCAGTACTTC. It translates to CASSHNLQAWEQYF.

This clonotype appeared many times. V usage is TRBV4-1 and J usage is TRBJ1-2, with a tentative D call TRBD1 (5 bases). This CDR3 is 14 amino acids long. The V and J ends lost 0 bases and 3 bases respectively, with 8 bases between them. From germline, CDR1 is MGHRA and CDR2 YSYEKL. This CDR3 reads CASSQEARDYGYTF. The CDR3 DNA follows: TGCGCCAGCAGCCAAGAGGCCAGGGACTATGGCTACACCTTC.

There are many counts of this clonotype. J is TRBJ2-7 and V is TRBV3-1, with D tentatively TRBD2 (5 bases). V shed 3 bases and J shed 3 bases, with 15 bases lying between them. CDR3 length: 15 amino acids. Germline lookup yields CDR1 LGHDT and CDR2 YNNKEL (reference sequence). This CDR3 is CASSQDLRPYYEQYF. CDR3 coding DNA: TGTGCCAGCAGCCAGGACTTACGGCCCTACTACGAGCAGTACTTC.

This clonotype appeared a single time. The V gene is TRBV27, the J gene TRBJ2-5; perhaps D is TRBD1 or TRBD2 (5 bases each). The CDR3 runs 14 residues. V gave up 6 bases and J gave up 2 bases, with 13 bases separating them. Germline V gene data show CDR1 as MNHEY and CDR2 as SMNVEV (reference sequence). CDR3 sequence reads: CASSSDEGQETQYF. CDR3 sequence (DNA): TGTGCCAGCAGCTCGGACGAGGGGCAAGAGACCCAGTACTTC.

Many counts were recorded for this clonotype. This CDR3 is CAISFGTPPDTQYF. In DNA, the CDR3 is TGTGCCATCAGTTTCGGGACGCCCCCAGATACGCAGTATTTT. This sequence joins TRBV10-3 and TRBJ2-3, with D perhaps matching TRBD1 or TRBD2 (5 bases each). Germline V gives CDR1 ENHRY, CDR2 SYGVKD. Trimming removed 5 bases from V and 4 bases from J, with 13 bases in between. This CDR3 spans 14 amino acids.

The CDR3, as DNA: TGTGCCACCAGCAGAGATAGCGGGGGCAATGAGCAGTTCTTC. This encodes CATSRDSGGNEQFF. The rearrangement joins TRBV15 to TRBJ2-1, with 9 nucleotides matching TRBD2. In germline, CDR1 is LNHNV, CDR2 YYDKDF (reference sequence). V gave up 0 bases and J gave up 6 bases; unmatched junction bases: 0. The CDR3 sequence is 14 residues long.

There are a few counts of this clonotype. V usage is TRBV5-1 and J usage is TRBJ2-1, with 9 bases lining up with TRBD1. Germline-derived CDR1 and CDR2 are SGHRS and YFSETQ. The CDR3 covers 11 residues. V shed 4 bases and J 15 bases; nucleotides not matched to a gene: 5. This CDR3 reads CASSLGTGTFF. In DNA, the CDR3 is TGCGCCAGCAGCCTCGGGACAGGGACGTTCTTC.

Many counts were recorded for this clonotype. The rearrangement links TRBV2 to TRBJ2-7, with D tentatively TRBD1 or TRBD2 (5 bases each). The CDR3 has 11 amino acids. V was pared by 11 bases and J by 6 bases, with 14 bases between. Per the germline V gene, CDR1 is SNHLY and CDR2 is FYNNEI. CDR3 residues: CAGTRGREQYF. The DNA of the CDR3 is TGTGCCGGTACCCGGGGCCGCGAGCAGTACTTC.

This clonotype was picked up many times. The chain has TRBV7-2 and TRBJ1-3; 7 bases align to TRBD1. Germline CDR1 SGHTA, CDR2 FQGNSA. The CDR3 extends over 16 amino acids. V was clipped by 3 bases and J by 0 bases; unmatched bases: 5. DNA of the CDR3: TGTGCCAGCAGCTTTAAGGGGGCGAACTCTGGAAACACCATATATTTT. Amino acid sequence: CASSFKGANSGNTIYF. Variable domain in full (rest from reference TRBV7-2 and TRBJ1-3): GAGVSQSPSNKVTEKGKDVELRCDPISGHTALYWYRQSLGQGLEFLIYFQGNSAPDKSGLPSDRFSAERTGGSVSTLTIQRTQQEDSAVYLCASSFKGANSGNTIYFGEGSWLTVV.

This clonotype has ten or more counts. J is TRBJ2-5 and V is TRBV12-3 or TRBV12-4; TRBD2 agrees at 7 bases. The CDR3 has 16 residues. V lost 2 bases, J lost 0 bases, and 6 bases stayed unmatched. CDR3 coding DNA: TGTGCCAGCAGTTTACGGCCTAGCGGATACCAAGAGACCCAGTACTTC. Amino acids: CASSLRPSGYQETQYF.

As concerns this clonotype: A read error is likely here: a far larger clone is one base away. The chain couples TRBV5-5 to TRBJ2-1; 9 nucleotides align to TRBD1. V shed 4 bases, J shed 10 bases, and the junction held 6 bases outside the gene matches. CDR3 length equals 13 residues. Germline V gene sequence: CDR1 SGHKS, CDR2 YYEKEE (reference sequence). The CDR3 loop reads CASSQRDRVEQFF. CDR3 coding DNA: TGTGCCAGCAGCCAAAGGGACAGGGTGGAGCAGTTCTTC.

V is TRBV6-2 or TRBV6-3 and J is TRBJ2-5; possible D gene TRBD2, 7 bases. The CDR3 totals 16 residues. Deletions cut 5 bases from V and 2 bases from J, with 18 bases between. Per germline, CDR1 MNHEY and CDR2 SVGEGT. CDR3 sequence (DNA): TGTGCCAGCAGTCCCTATCGGCGGGGGACACAAGAGACCCAGTACTTC. Translated, it gives CASSPYRRGTQETQYF.

This clonotype was observed at least ten times. V is TRBV5-1 and J is TRBJ1-2, with D perhaps matching TRBD1 (5 bases). CDR1 and CDR2 (germline): SGHRS, YFSETQ. CDR3 length: 14 residues. Trimming removed 0 bases from V and 1 base from J, with 7 bases in between. Here the CDR3 reads CASSLGQLNYGYTF. CDR3 bases: TGCGCCAGCAGCTTGGGACAGCTTAACTATGGCTACACCTTC.

This clonotype was counted at least ten times. This chain uses TRBV7-6 with TRBJ2-1; TRBD2 aligns across 7 bases. Germline V CDR1 and CDR2: SGHVS, FNYEAQ. With 6 bases clipped from V and 6 bases from J, the junction kept 11 bases outside the gene matches. This CDR3 is 15 amino acids long. CDR3 region: CASSIAGRVSNEQFF. CDR3 coding DNA: TGTGCCAGCAGTATTGCGGGGAGGGTAAGCAATGAGCAGTTCTTC.

With respect to this clonotype: Given a far larger clone just one base away, this is likely a sequencing read error. The J gene is TRBJ2-5, the V gene TRBV5-4; D is possibly TRBD2 (6 bases). The CDR3 covers 15 residues. V lost 4 bases, J lost 6 bases, and 19 bases lay in between. CDR1 SGHNT and CDR2 YYREEE come from the germline V gene (reference sequence). CDR3 loop: CASSREPGIMQTQYF. The CDR3 bases are TGTGCCAGCAGCCGGGAGCCGGGGATCATGCAGACCCAGTACTTC.

This clonotype was found many times. This chain uses TRBV6-2 or TRBV6-3 with TRBJ2-7; 11 nucleotides match TRBD1. The CDR3 extends over 16 amino acids. Germline CDR1 is MNHEY and CDR2 is SVGEGT. V was clipped by 4 bases and J by 3 bases; unmatched bases: 8. The CDR3 DNA reads as TGTGCCAGCAGTTTCCCAGGGACAGGGGGATACTACGAGCAGTACTTC. This encodes CASSFPGTGGYYEQYF.

This clonotype was seen many times. The CDR3 nucleotides are TGTGCCAGCAGTTACTTTAGGACGGTAAACACCGGGGAGCTGTTTTTT. This gives the protein CASSYFRTVNTGELFF. The chain couples TRBV6-2 or TRBV6-3 to TRBJ2-2; no firm D call. This CDR3 has 16 residues. V was trimmed by 1 base and J by 2 bases, leaving 11 bases between them. CDR1 is MNHEY, CDR2 SVGEGT, per germline.

The chain recombines TRBV5-1 with TRBJ1-1; tentatively, D is TRBD1 (5 bases). Germline CDR1 SGHRS, CDR2 YFSETQ. CDR3 length: 16 residues. V was clipped by 0 bases and J by 1 base, with 13 bases between them. CDR3 coding DNA: TGCGCCAGCAGCTTGGGGACAACAGCTTGGAACACTGAAGCTTTCTTT. Amino acid sequence: CASSLGTTAWNTEAFF.

The chain employs TRBV29-1 and TRBJ2-1; tentatively, D is TRBD1 or TRBD2 (5 bases each). Per the germline V gene, CDR1 is SQVTM and CDR2 is ANQGSEA. The CDR3 has 15 residues. V was shortened by 4 bases and J by 2 bases, with 15 bases between the two germline ends. CDR3 protein: CSVGGRAGAYNEQFF. In DNA form, the CDR3 reads TGCAGCGTTGGGGGCCGGGCGGGCGCCTACAATGAGCAGTTCTTC.

This clonotype has a count of ten or more. The chain combines TRBV5-4 with TRBJ2-3; D uncertain. From germline, CDR1 is SGHNT and CDR2 YYREEE (reference sequence). V lost 4 bases to trimming and J lost 1 base, with 10 bases between them. CDR3 length equals 14 residues. The CDR3 loop is CASSPGRRTDTQYF. The CDR3 bases are TGTGCCAGCAGCCCCGGCAGACGCACAGATACGCAGTATTTT.

This rearrangement joins TRBV28 to TRBJ2-3; D uncertain. V was clipped by 2 bases and J by 8 bases, with 11 bases between them. Germline V gene data show CDR1 as MDHEN and CDR2 as SYDVKM. There are 13 residues in the CDR3. The CDR3 nucleotides are TGTGCCAGCAGTTTAAACCCCGCTCGTACGCAGTATTTT. It translates to CASSLNPARTQYF.

In its sample, this clonotype was seen many times. The gene calls are TRBV10-3 and TRBJ1-5; 7 nucleotides match TRBD1. The germline V gene has CDR1 ENHRY and CDR2 SYGVKD. The V gene end was trimmed by 6 bases and the J gene end by 7 bases; junction bases not matched to a gene: 9. The length of the CDR3 is 14 residues. CDR3 in DNA: TGTGCCATCAGCGCGACAGGGTCCGGGCAGCCCCAGCATTTT. As protein: CAISATGSGQPQHF.

On this clonotype: With a far larger clone one base away, a read error is the likely cause. The genes are TRBV7-9 and TRBJ2-1, with 11 positions matching TRBD2. The CDR3 extends over 16 amino acids. The germline gives CDR1 SEHNR, CDR2 FQNEAQ (reference sequence). The CDR3 nucleotides are TGTGCCAGCAGCATAGCTAGCGGGGGGTTTTACAATGAGCAGTTCTTC. Translated: CASSIASGGFYNEQFF.